The present T cell receptor (beta chain) was sequenced within a study of response to subunit inactivated influenza vaccine. TCRdb ran MiXCR on the RT-PCR reads and lists one entry per CDR3 protein. The data show 600,000 to 700,000 distinct CDR3 sequences, 14% seen once. This sequence was found in a man aged 50-59 years who received an inactivated influenza vaccine. The material was PBMCs from blood, obtained 14 to 15 days before vaccination.

CDR3 in amino acids: CASTLHHSYNEQFF. CDR3 in DNA: TGTGCCAGCACCTTACACCACTCCTACAATGAGCAGTTCTTC. The chain combines TRBV6-1 with TRBJ2-1, with D uncertain. Germline values: CDR1 MNHNS, CDR2 SASEGT. The V and J ends lost 7 bases and 0 bases respectively, with 10 bases between them. CDR3 length equals 14 residues.